This T cell receptor beta chain was captured by sequencing in a study of blood T cell repertoires in COVID-19. Here immunoSEQ multiplex PCR was the method, and the copy in TCRdb shows in-frame clones only, minus some. Here the sample spans some 670,000 clones, over 80% being singletons. CDR1 and CDR2 (germline): SGDLS, YYNGEE. V was shortened by 0 bases and J by 0 bases, with 13 bases between the two germline ends. The CDR3 is 16 residues long. V usage is TRBV9 and J usage is TRBJ2-7; TRBD2 might be the D (5 bases). This clonotype originated in a woman younger than 30 with acute or convalescent COVID-19. The source material was peripheral blood. CDR3 DNA sequence: TGTGCCAGCAGCGTAGGAGGAGGTTTGGGCTCCTACGAGCAGTACTTC. Translated, it gives CASSVGGGLGSYEQYF.